This passage covers 20 T cell receptor beta chains from one sample sequenced in a study of cytomegalovirus exposure and HLA in healthy donors. PCR primers comprised 60 Vbeta and 13 Jbeta primers. The repertoire was sequenced with immunoSEQ multiplex PCR; TCRdb's copy has only in-frame clones and lacks some. The sample contains under 40,000 clones, over 90% of which appear only once. The sequenced sample consisted of PBMCs. The receptors were gathered from a woman aged 18-35 years in good health and CMV-seronegative.

This chain uses TRBV4-2 with TRBJ2-1; 8 nucleotides match TRBD2. The CDR3 contains 16 residues. V dropped 5 bases and J dropped 5; count of bases not matched to a gene: 11. Germline CDR1 reads LGHNA; CDR2 reads YNFKEQ. The CDR3 nucleotides read TGTGCCAGCAGCACGCAAGCGGGAGTTGATCACAATGAGCAGTTCTTC. It is translated as CASSTQAGVDHNEQFF.

The genes are TRBV28 and TRBJ2-3; 9 positions match TRBD2. This CDR3 has 20 amino acids. J gave up 3 bases and V 7 bases, and 23 bases lay outside the gene matches. Germline V gene data show CDR1 as MDHEN and CDR2 as SYDVKM. CDR3 in amino acids: CASTPVLAGQTTFNTDTQYF. The CDR3 bases are TGTGCCAGCACCCCCGTACTAGCGGGCCAAACGACCTTTAATACAGATACGCAGTATTTT.

The chain has TRBV5-1 and TRBJ1-6; possibly TRBD1 for D (5 bases). CDR1 and CDR2 (germline): SGHRS, YFSETQ. The CDR3 runs 15 residues. Trimming shortened V by 0 bases and J by 7 bases, and 11 bases separated the two germline ends. The chain's CDR3 is CASSLGGERNSPLHF. CDR3 sequence (DNA): TGCGCCAGCAGCTTGGGGGGGGAGAGGAATTCACCCCTCCACTTT.

The chain links TRBV5-4 to TRBJ2-1; 7 bases align to TRBD2. Germline assignment: CDR1 SGHNT and CDR2 YYREEE (reference sequence). CDR3 length equals 16 residues. With 4 bases clipped from V and 7 bases from J, the junction kept 14 bases outside the gene matches. As DNA, the CDR3 is TGTGCCAGCAGCCCTGTTGTGGGAGGGCCGGCGAATGAGCAGTTCTTC. Residues: CASSPVVGGPANEQFF. Together with reference TRBV5-4 and TRBJ2-1, the CDR3 gives the full variable domain: ETGVTQSPTHLIKTRGQQVTLRCSSQSGHNTVSWYQQALGQGPQFIFQYYREEENGRGNFPPRFSGLQFPNYSSELNVNALELDDSALYLCASSPVVGGPANEQFFGPGTRLTVL.

V gene TRBV28 combines with J gene TRBJ2-7; TRBD1 agrees at 11 bases. CDR3 size: 15 residues. Germline V gives CDR1 MDHEN, CDR2 SYDVKM. V was pared by 6 bases and J by 9 bases, with 13 bases of the junction left unmatched. CDR3 residues: CASRPWGGQGVAQYF. The CDR3 region has the DNA TGTGCCAGCAGGCCCTGGGGGGGACAGGGGGTCGCGCAGTACTTC.

V usage is TRBV7-9 and J usage is TRBJ1-3; 8 bases align to TRBD1. The CDR3 contains 16 residues. The trim removed 7 bases at V and 4 bases at J, leaving 12 bases unmatched. Germline-derived CDR1 and CDR2 are SEHNR and FQNEAQ (reference sequence). CDR3 amino acids: CASTRPGQGTGNTIYF. Here the CDR3 DNA reads TGTGCCAGCACCCGGCCAGGACAGGGAACAGGAAACACCATATATTTT.

This clone was detected only a few times. This sequence joins TRBV5-4 and TRBJ2-1, with TRBD2 identical over 8 bases. CDR1 and CDR2 (germline): SGHNT, YYREEE (reference sequence). J lost 2 bases, V lost 1 base, and 5 bases had no gene match. The length of the CDR3 is 16 residues. The CDR3 spells CASSLPAGEAYNEQFF. The DNA for the CDR3 is TGTGCCAGCAGCTTGCCAGCGGGAGAGGCCTACAATGAGCAGTTCTTC.

The rearrangement joins TRBV10-3 to TRBJ2-7; D is undetermined. Germline V gene lookup returns CDR1 ENHRY and CDR2 SYGVKD. The CDR3 length is 13 residues. The V end lost 2 bases, the J end lost 1 base, and 6 bases lay between the germline ends. As DNA, the CDR3 is TGTGCCATCAGTGAGCCCTCTTCCTACGAGCAGTACTTC. Translated, it gives CAISEPSSYEQYF.

This rearrangement joins TRBV7-2 to TRBJ2-2; TRBD2 matches 10 bases. There are 17 residues in the CDR3. Trimming took 6 bases from V and 4 from J; bases not matched to a gene: 11. The germline gives CDR1 SGHTA, CDR2 FQGNSA. CDR3 region: CASRPGLAGEGTGELFF. As DNA, the CDR3 is TGTGCCAGCAGACCGGGGCTAGCGGGAGAGGGCACCGGGGAGCTGTTTTTT.

This clone was counted once. The chain carries TRBV5-1 and TRBJ2-7; D may be TRBD2 (6 bases). The CDR3 is 14 residues long. V gave up 0 bases and J gave up 3 bases, with 10 bases separating them. From germline, CDR1 is SGHRS and CDR2 YFSETQ. CDR3 sequence reads: CASSLVGRDYEQYF. DNA for the CDR3: TGCGCCAGCAGCTTGGTAGGGCGGGACTACGAGCAGTACTTC.

The chain couples TRBV5-6 to TRBJ2-7; maybe TRBD2 (6 bases). V was cut by 4 bases and J by 2 bases, with 13 bases left in between. This CDR3 has 14 residues. The germline gives CDR1 SGHDT, CDR2 YYEEEE. Here the CDR3 reads CASSPGSGAYEQYF. The CDR3 DNA reads TGTGCCAGCAGCCCAGGGTCGGGGGCCTACGAGCAGTACTTC.

The CDR3 DNA sequence: TGTGCCAGCATGAGGGCGAGCGGGAGTAGGTACAATGAGCAGTTCTTC. Its protein is CASMRASGSRYNEQFF. This chain links TRBV28 with TRBJ2-1, with TRBD2 identical over 8 bases. The CDR3 is 16 residues long. Germline CDR1 and CDR2: MDHEN and SYDVKM. V was pared by 7 bases and J by 4 bases, with 12 bases of the junction left unmatched.

V gene TRBV7-3 combines with J gene TRBJ2-3; 7 bases are a match to TRBD2. The germline CDR1 and CDR2 sequences are SGHTA and FQGTGA. This CDR3 has 13 amino acids. Trimming took 9 bases from V and 8 from J; bases not matched to a gene: 11. The chain's CDR3 is CASSEGRAATQYF. CDR3 nucleotide sequence: TGTGCCAGTTCTGAGGGGAGGGCCGCTACGCAGTATTTT. Full variable domain (outside the CDR3, taken from reference TRBV7-3 and TRBJ2-3): GAGVSQTPSNKVTEKGKYVELRCDPISGHTALYWYRQSLGQGPEFLIYFQGTGAADDSGLPNDRFFAVRPEGSVSTLKIQRTERGDSAVYLCASSEGRAATQYFGPGTRLTVL.

In regard to this clone: The conserved phenylalanine or tryptophan is not found at the CDR3 terminus, so this likely reflects a read error. It is unclear where the CDR3 begins or ends on the DNA, so no DNA is shown, and the CDR3 is as TCRdb lists it. The chain combines TRBV3-2 with TRBJ2-6; the table calls TRBD2, which could not be checked here. TRBV3-2 is a recognized pseudogene. The CDR3 sequence runs 8 residues, both termini included. The chain's CDR3 is CASSPPTS.

The chain employs TRBV29-1 and TRBJ2-5; D unresolved. The J call may be mistaken, given a closer DNA end match to TRBJ2-7. CDR1 is SQVTM and CDR2 is ANQGSEA in the germline V gene. This CDR3 contains 11 residues. The CDR3 nucleotides read TGCAGCGTTGAAATGTCCTACGAGCAGTACTTC. Translating gives CSVEMSYEQYF.

The CDR3 DNA reads as TGTGCCAGCACCGGGACAGGGGGAAACACCATATATTTT. Amino acid sequence: CASTGTGGNTIYF. The rearrangement joins TRBV6-5 to TRBJ1-3; 9 bases line up with TRBD1. The V gene's germline CDR1 is MNHEY and CDR2 SVGAGI. The CDR3 sequence is 13 residues long. V dropped 7 bases and J dropped 4; count of bases not matched to a gene: 2.

The CDR3 bases are TGTGCCAGTACCCAAATTGAGAGACCACGAGGCACCGGGGAGCTGTTTTTT. Protein: CASTQIERPRGTGELFF. The V and J genes are TRBV19 and TRBJ2-2; D is uncertain. Germline-derived CDR1 and CDR2 are LNHDA and SQIVND (reference sequence). This CDR3 has 17 amino acids. Trimming pared 7 bases from V and 4 bases from J, leaving 22 bases between.

V gene TRBV29-1 combines with J gene TRBJ1-2; no definite D call. Trimming removed 4 bases from V and 6 bases from J, with 12 bases in between. The CDR3 is made up of 12 amino acids. Germline CDR1 SQVTM, CDR2 ANQGSEA. The CDR3 sequence is CSVGSGKHGYTF. CDR3 in DNA: TGCAGCGTTGGGTCCGGGAAGCATGGCTACACCTTC.

The chain employs TRBV27 and TRBJ1-2; 9 bases agree with TRBD1. This CDR3 spans 14 amino acids. Germline CDR1 and CDR2: MNHEY and SMNVEV (reference sequence). V was pared by 3 bases and J by 4 bases, with 3 bases of the junction left unmatched. Written as DNA, the CDR3 is TGTGCCAGCAGTTTGACGGACAGGGGCTATGGCTACACCTTC. It codes for CASSLTDRGYGYTF.

The rearrangement joins TRBV28 to TRBJ2-1, with a weak D call TRBD2 (5 bases). This CDR3 region has 15 residues. Trimming pared 1 base from V and 2 bases from J, leaving 9 bases between. CDR1 and CDR2 from the germline V gene are MDHEN and SYDVKM. The DNA for the CDR3 is TGTGCCAGCAGTTTATCACTAGTGCCCTACAATGAGCAGTTCTTC. Its protein is CASSLSLVPYNEQFF. The entire variable domain, with the rest obtained from reference TRBV28 and TRBJ2-1, is as follows: DVKVTQSSRYLVKRTGEKVFLECVQDMDHENMFWYRQDPGLGLRLIYFSYDVKMKEKGDIPEGYSVSREKKERFSLILESASTNQTSMYLCASSLSLVPYNEQFFGPGTRLTVL.